Following are 9 T cell receptor beta chains from one sample sequenced in a study of OX40 agonist ivuxolimab in advanced cancers. Assay used: immunoSEQ multiplex PCR; TCRdb lists only in-frame clones, some missing. Here the sample spans 77,000 or so clones, around 90% being singletons. The sequences come from CD4+ or CD8+ T cells sorted from blood, collected in a trial of the OX40 agonist ivuxolimab. The origin of the receptors is an adult with an advanced solid tumor such as melanoma, head and neck, liver or kidney cancer.

This clone appeared a single time. At the DNA level, this CDR3 is encoded by other sequences in the same sample as well. In DNA form, the CDR3 reads TGTGCCAGCGGACAGTATGGCTACACCTTC. Protein product: CASGQYGYTF. The chain recombines TRBV7-2 with TRBJ1-2, with a weak D call TRBD1 (6 bases). V was pared by 8 bases and J by 5 bases, with 6 bases between. Germline-derived CDR1 and CDR2 are SGHTA and FQGNSA. CDR3 length: 10 amino acids.

The chain joins TRBV6-1 to TRBJ1-3, with a possible D match to TRBD1 (6 bases). Germline assignment: CDR1 MNHNS and CDR2 SASEGT. Trimming pared 3 bases from V and 4 bases from J, leaving 10 bases between. This CDR3 region has 14 residues. The CDR3 reads CASSDTGTGNTIYF. In DNA form, the CDR3 reads TGTGCCAGCAGTGATACAGGGACGGGAAACACCATATATTTT.

This chain connects TRBV29-1 to TRBJ1-1; D unclear. CDR3 length equals 13 residues. Germline V gene data show CDR1 as SQVTM and CDR2 as ANQGSEA. V lost 1 base to trimming and J lost 0 bases, with 6 bases between them. The CDR3 nucleotides are TGCAGCGTTGAAGGATCCGTGAACACTGAAGCTTTCTTT. Encoded protein: CSVEGSVNTEAFF.

The chain links TRBV9 to TRBJ2-3; 14 nucleotides align to TRBD2. V lost 5 bases and J lost 4; bases outside the gene matches: 15. The CDR3 extends over 19 amino acids. Per germline, CDR1 SGDLS and CDR2 YYNGEE. The CDR3 DNA follows: TGTGCCAGCAGTTCAGAAGGACTAGCGGGGGGTCAGGGGTCAGATACGCAGTATTTT. This translates into CASSSEGLAGGQGSDTQYF.

V and J are TRBV7-2 and TRBJ2-5, with TRBD2 matching 12 bases. The V gene end was trimmed by 6 bases and the J gene end by 4 bases; junction bases not matched to a gene: 3. The germline V gene encodes CDR1 SGHTA and CDR2 FQGNSA. CDR3 length equals 14 residues. DNA of the CDR3: TGTGCCAGCAGTCCTAGCGGGGGGGCAGAGACCCAGTACTTC. Amino acid sequence: CASSPSGGAETQYF.

A note on this clone: One junction end disagrees with the germline gene, perhaps due to a read error. The chain recombines TRBV7-2 with TRBJ1-2; D uncertain. Germline loops: CDR1 SGHTA, CDR2 FQGNSA. This CDR3 spans 15 amino acids. CDR3 DNA: TGCGCCAGCAGCCACCTCCCCGGCCCCGGCTATGGCTACACCTTC. It specifies CASSHLPGPGYGYTF.

V gene TRBV11-3 combines with J gene TRBJ2-1, with unresolved D. The CDR3 is made up of 13 amino acids. V was cut by 5 bases and J by 9 bases, with 14 bases left in between. The V gene's germline CDR1 is SGHNT and CDR2 YENEEA. In DNA form, the CDR3 reads TGTGCCAGCAGCAAGCCTTCCACGGGTGAGCAGTTCTTC. Encoded protein: CASSKPSTGEQFF.

This chain connects TRBV30 to TRBJ2-3; D is ambiguous. Germline V gene sequence: CDR1 GTSNPN, CDR2 SVGIG (reference sequence). This CDR3 region has 11 residues. Trimming took off 4 bases at V and 6 bases at J, with 8 bases between the two ends. As DNA, the CDR3 is TGTGCCTGGACTGGGAAGGATACGCAGTATTTT. Amino acids: CAWTGKDTQYF.

This clone appeared a few times. J is TRBJ2-7 and V is TRBV11-2; no reliable D call. CDR1 and CDR2 (germline): SGHAT, FQNNGV. The CDR3 runs to 15 residues. The V end was cut by 1 base, the J end by 2 bases, with 12 bases between. CDR3 loop: CASSLGADRTYEQYF. CDR3 sequence (DNA): TGTGCCAGCAGCTTAGGGGCGGACCGAACCTACGAGCAGTACTTC.